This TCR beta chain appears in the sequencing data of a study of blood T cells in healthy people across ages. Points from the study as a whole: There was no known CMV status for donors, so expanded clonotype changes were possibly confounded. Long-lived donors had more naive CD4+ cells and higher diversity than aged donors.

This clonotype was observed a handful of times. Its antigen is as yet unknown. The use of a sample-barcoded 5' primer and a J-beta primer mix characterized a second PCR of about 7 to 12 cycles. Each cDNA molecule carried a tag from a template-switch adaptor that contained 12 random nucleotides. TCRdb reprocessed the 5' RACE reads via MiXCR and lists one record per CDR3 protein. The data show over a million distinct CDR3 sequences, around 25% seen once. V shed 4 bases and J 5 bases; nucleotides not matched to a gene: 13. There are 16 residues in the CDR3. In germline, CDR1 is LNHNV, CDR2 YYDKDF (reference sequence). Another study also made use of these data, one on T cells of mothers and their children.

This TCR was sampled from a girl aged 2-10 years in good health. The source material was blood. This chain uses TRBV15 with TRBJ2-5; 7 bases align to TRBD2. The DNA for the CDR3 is TGTGCCACCAGCAAGGAGGTGGTGGGGGAGGGGGAGACCCAGTACTTC. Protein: CATSKEVVGEGETQYF.